This T cell receptor (beta chain) is from a study of blood T cell repertoires in COVID-19. At the level of the study: Whether acute or convalescent, the COVID-19 samples came from the United States, Italy and Spain.

As processed by the authors: Reference gene primer amplification yielded estimated nucleated cell counts. Sequencing used immunoSEQ multiplex PCR; TCRdb keeps in-frame clones, though not all of them. That table supplies the V and J calls and clone size; D and trimming were determined from the DNA. The data hold 50,000 to 70,000 clones, with roughly 82% observed a single time. The CDR3 contains 12 residues. V was pared by 5 bases and J by 2 bases, with 6 bases between. The V gene's germline CDR1 is SEHNR and CDR2 FQNEAQ (reference sequence). The genes are TRBV7-9 and TRBJ1-1; no firm D call. This TCR was sampled from a woman aged 55-75 years with acute or convalescent COVID-19. The sample consisted of peripheral blood. The CDR3 protein is CASSRQNTEAFF. CDR3 coding DNA: TGTGCCAGCAGCCGACAAAACACTGAAGCTTTCTTT.